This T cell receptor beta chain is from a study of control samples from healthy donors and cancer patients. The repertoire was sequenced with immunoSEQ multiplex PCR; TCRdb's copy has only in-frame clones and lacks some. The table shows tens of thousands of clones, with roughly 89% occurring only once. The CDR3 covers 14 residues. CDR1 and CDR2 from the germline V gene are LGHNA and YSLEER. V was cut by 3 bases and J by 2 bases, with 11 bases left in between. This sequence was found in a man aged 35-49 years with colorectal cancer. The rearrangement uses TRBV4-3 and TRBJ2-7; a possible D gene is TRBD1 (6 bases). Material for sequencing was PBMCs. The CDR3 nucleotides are TGCGCCAGCAGCCAGGCGGACAGTACCTACGAGCAGTACTTC. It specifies CASSQADSTYEQYF.